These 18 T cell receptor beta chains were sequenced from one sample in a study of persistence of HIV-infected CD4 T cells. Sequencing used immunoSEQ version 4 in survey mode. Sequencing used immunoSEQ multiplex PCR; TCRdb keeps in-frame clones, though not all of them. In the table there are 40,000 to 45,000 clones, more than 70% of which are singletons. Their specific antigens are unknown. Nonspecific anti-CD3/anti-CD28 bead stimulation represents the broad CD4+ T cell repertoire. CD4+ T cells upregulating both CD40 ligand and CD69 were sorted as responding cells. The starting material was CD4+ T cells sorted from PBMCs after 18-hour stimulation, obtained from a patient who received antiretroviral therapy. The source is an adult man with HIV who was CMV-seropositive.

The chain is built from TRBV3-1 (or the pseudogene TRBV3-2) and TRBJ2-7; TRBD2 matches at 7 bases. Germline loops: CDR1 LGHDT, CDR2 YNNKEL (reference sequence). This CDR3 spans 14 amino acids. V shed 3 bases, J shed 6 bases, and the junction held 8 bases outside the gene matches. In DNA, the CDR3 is TGTGCCAGCAGCCACGGCGGGGGAGTAAGCGAGCAGTACTTC. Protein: CASSHGGGVSEQYF.

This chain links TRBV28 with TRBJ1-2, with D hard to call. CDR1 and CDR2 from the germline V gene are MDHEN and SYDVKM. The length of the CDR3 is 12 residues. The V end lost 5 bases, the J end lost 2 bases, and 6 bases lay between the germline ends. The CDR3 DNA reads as TGTGCCAGCAGTCTCCCCAACTATGGCTACACCTTC. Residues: CASSLPNYGYTF.

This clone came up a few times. CDR3 loop: CASSYWVENMNTEAFF. CDR3 bases: TGTGCCAGCAGTTACTGGGTAGAGAACATGAACACTGAAGCTTTCTTT. This rearrangement joins TRBV6-5 to TRBJ1-1; D gene unclear. The CDR3 is 16 residues long. V dropped 1 base and J dropped 0 bases, with 12 bases sitting between them. From germline, CDR1 is MNHEY and CDR2 SVGAGI.

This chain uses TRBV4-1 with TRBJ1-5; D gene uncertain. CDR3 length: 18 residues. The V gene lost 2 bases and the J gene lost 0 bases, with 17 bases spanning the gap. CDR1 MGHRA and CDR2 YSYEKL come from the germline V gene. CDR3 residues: CASSQSAAVEISNQPQHF. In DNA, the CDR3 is TGCGCCAGCAGCCAATCAGCGGCAGTTGAGATTAGCAATCAGCCCCAGCATTTT.

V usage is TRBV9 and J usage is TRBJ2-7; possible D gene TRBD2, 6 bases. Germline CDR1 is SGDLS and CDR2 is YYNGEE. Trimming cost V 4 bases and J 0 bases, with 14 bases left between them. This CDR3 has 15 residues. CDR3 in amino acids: CASSLRDVSSYEQYF. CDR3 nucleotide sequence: TGTGCCAGCAGCTTGCGGGACGTCAGCTCCTACGAGCAGTACTTC.

The DNA of the CDR3 is TGTGCCAGCAGCCAAGTGGCAGGGTGGAAAAAGCAGTACTTC. This encodes CASSQVAGWKKQYF. V and J are TRBV14 and TRBJ2-7; the D gene is possibly TRBD1 (5 bases). This CDR3 is built from 14 residues. Germline values: CDR1 SGHDN, CDR2 FVKESK. Trimming removed 1 base at V and 8 bases at J, with 15 bases between.

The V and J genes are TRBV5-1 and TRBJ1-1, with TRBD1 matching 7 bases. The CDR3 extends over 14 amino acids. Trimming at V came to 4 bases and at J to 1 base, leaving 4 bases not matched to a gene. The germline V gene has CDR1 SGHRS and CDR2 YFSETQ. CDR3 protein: CASSPGQTNTEAFF. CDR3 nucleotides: TGCGCCAGCAGCCCGGGACAGACGAACACTGAAGCTTTCTTT.

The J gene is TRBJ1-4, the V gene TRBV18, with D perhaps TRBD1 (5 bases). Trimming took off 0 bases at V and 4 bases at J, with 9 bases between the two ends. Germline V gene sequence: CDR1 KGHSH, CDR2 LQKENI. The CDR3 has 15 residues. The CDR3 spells CASSPPGRYNEKLFF. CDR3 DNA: TGTGCCAGCTCACCACCGGGACGCTATAATGAAAAACTGTTTTTT.

CDR3 coding DNA: TGTGCCAGCAGTTACACGACGGATGCCTACGAGCAGTACTTC. This codes for CASSYTTDAYEQYF. The chain links TRBV6-6 to TRBJ2-7; D unclear. Germline V gene lookup returns CDR1 MNHNY and CDR2 SVGAGI (reference sequence). The CDR3 runs to 14 residues. Trimming removed 2 bases from V and 2 bases from J, with 10 bases in between.

This CDR3 reads CATSDLGQGANTGELFF. DNA of the CDR3: TGTGCCACCAGTGATTTAGGACAGGGGGCAAACACCGGGGAGCTGTTTTTT. The genes are TRBV24-1 and TRBJ2-2, with 11 nucleotides matching TRBD1. The CDR3 has 17 amino acids. The trim removed 1 base at V and 2 bases at J, leaving 2 bases unmatched. CDR1 and CDR2 (germline): KGHDR, SFDVKD.

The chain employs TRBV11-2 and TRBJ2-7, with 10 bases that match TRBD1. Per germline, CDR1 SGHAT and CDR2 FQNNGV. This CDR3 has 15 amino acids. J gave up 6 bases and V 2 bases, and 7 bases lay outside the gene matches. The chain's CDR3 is CASSLLIRDRGEQYF. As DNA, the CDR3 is TGTGCCAGCAGCTTACTCATCCGGGACAGGGGCGAGCAGTACTTC.

For the CDR3, the DNA is TGTGCCACCAGTGATTTGTCCAGGGGGCTGAATGAGCAGTTCTTC. This gives the protein CATSDLSRGLNEQFF. The chain joins TRBV24-1 to TRBJ2-1, with 8 bases matching TRBD1. CDR1 KGHDR and CDR2 SFDVKD come from the germline V gene. V gave up 0 bases and J gave up 7 bases; unmatched junction bases: 4. This CDR3 region has 15 residues.

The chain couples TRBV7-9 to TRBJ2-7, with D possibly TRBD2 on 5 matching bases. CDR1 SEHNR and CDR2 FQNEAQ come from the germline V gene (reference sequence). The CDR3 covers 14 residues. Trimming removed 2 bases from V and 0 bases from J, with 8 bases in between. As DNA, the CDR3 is TGTGCCAGCAGCTTAACCGGGGTCTCCTACGAGCAGTACTTC. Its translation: CASSLTGVSYEQYF.

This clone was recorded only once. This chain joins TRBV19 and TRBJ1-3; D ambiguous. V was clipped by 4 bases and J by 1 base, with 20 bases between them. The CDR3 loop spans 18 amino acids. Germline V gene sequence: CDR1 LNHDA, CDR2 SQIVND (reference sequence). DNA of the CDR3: TGTGCCAGTAGTAACCGCGCGGAGGGAGGGATTTCTGGAAACACCATATATTTT. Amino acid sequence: CASSNRAEGGISGNTIYF.

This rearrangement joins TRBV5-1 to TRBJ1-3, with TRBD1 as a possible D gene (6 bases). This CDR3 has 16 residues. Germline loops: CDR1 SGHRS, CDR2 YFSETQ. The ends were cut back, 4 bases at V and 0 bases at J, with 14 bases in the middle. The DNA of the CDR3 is TGCGCCAGCAGCCCGACCACAGGGTTCTCTGGAAACACCATATATTTT. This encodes CASSPTTGFSGNTIYF.

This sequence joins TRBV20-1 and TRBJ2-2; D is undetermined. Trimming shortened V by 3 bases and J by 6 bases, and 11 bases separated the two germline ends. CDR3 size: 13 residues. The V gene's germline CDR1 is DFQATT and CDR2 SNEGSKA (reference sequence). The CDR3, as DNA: TGCAGTGCTAGTGCAGAGAGAGCCGGGGAGCTGTTTTTT. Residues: CSASAERAGELFF.

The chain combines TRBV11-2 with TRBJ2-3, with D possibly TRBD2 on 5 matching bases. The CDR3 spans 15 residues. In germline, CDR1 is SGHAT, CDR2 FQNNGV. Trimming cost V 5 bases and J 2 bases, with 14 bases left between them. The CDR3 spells CASSNLAKVTDTQYF. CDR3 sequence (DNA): TGTGCCAGCAGCAACTTAGCGAAAGTCACAGATACGCAGTATTTT.

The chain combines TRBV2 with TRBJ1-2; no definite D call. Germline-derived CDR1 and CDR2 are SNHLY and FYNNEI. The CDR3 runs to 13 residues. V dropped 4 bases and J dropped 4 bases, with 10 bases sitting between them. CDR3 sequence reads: CASSGERTYGYTF. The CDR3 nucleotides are TGTGCCAGCAGTGGGGAACGGACCTATGGCTACACCTTC.